This T cell receptor beta chain was recorded in a study of identical twins. TCRdb fed the 5' RACE reads into MiXCR, producing one record per CDR3 protein. The data contain over 200,000 distinct CDR3 sequences, roughly 7.1% of them singletons. Study-wide findings and caveats: Weaker excess twin sharing was observed in beta out-of-frame sequences.

In regard to this clonotype: The target antigen is unknown. This may be a read error: a much more frequent sequence differs by one nucleotide.

Germline V lookup: CDR1 MGHDK, CDR2 SYGVNS. This CDR3 comprises 12 residues. The sample was also linked to a second study, of T cells expressing NK-cell markers. Per that paper: Sorted CD3+CD56-NKG2C+, CD3+CD56+NKG2C- and CD3+CD56+NKG2C+ T cells were the source of the TCR beta repertoires. Within the sequenced cohort of eight donors, seven exhibited HCMV seropositivity and one was seronegative. Sorting of alpha-beta TCR T cells alone was achieved in several experiments with an anti-gamma-delta TCR antibody.

This receptor was identified in a woman aged 18-30 years in good health. The chain uses TRBV25-1 and TRBJ2-7, with TRBD1 as a possible D gene (5 bases). The sequencing sample was made of CD8+ T cells sorted from blood. CDR3 protein: CAGSGGRVEQYF. CDR3 sequence (DNA): TGTGCCGGCAGTGGTGGCAGGGTCGAGCAGTACTTC.